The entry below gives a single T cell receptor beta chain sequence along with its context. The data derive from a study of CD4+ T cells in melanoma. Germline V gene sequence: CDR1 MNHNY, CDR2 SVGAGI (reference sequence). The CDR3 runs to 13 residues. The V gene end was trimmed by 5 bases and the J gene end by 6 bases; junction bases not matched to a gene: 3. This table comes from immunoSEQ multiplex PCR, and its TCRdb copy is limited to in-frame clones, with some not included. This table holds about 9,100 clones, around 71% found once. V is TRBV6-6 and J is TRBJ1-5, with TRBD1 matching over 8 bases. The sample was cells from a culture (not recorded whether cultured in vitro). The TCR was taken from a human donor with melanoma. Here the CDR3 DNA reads TGTGCCAGCAGTACAGGGGGAGGTCAGCCCCAGCATTTT. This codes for CASSTGGGQPQHF.